One TCR beta chain is described in this entry. Repertoires were generated with immunoSEQ multiplex PCR, while TCRdb's copy carries only in-frame clones and drops some. The sample lists around 300,000 clones, 89% occurring once. Trimming left V 1 base short and J 4 bases short, with 9 bases between. Germline V gene data show CDR1 as LGHDT and CDR2 as YNNKEL (reference sequence). The CDR3 consists of 14 residues. The data were obtained in a study of blood T cell repertoires in COVID-19. Enrolled through a virtual design, the participants were between roughly 18 and 90 years of age and came from about two dozen US areas.

Sequencing used PBMCs or T cells enriched from blood (not recorded which). This rearrangement joins TRBV3-1 (or the pseudogene TRBV3-2) to TRBJ2-3; possible D gene TRBD2, 6 bases. The sequence was collected from a woman aged 60-75 years who had recovered from COVID-19. CDR3 DNA: TGTGCCAGCAGCCAAGTTCCTAGCGCAGATACGCAGTATTTT. It is translated as CASSQVPSADTQYF.